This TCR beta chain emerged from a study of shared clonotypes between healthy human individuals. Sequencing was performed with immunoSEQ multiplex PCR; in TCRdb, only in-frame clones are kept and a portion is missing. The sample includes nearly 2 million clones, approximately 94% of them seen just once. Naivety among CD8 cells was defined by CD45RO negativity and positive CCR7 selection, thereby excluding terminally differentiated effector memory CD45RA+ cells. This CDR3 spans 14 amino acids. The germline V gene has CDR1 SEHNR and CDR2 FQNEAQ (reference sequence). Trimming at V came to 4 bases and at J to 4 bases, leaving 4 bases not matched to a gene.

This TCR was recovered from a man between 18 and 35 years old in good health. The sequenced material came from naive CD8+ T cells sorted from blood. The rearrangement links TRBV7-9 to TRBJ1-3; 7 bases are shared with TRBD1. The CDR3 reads CASSSMDRGNTIYF. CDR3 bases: TGTGCCAGCAGCTCAATGGACAGGGGAAACACCATATATTTT. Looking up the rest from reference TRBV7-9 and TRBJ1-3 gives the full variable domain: DTGVSQNPRHKITKRGQNVTFRCDPISEHNRLYWYRQTLGQGPEFLTYFQNEAQLEKSRLLSDRFSAERPKGSFSTLEIQRTEQGDSAMYLCASSSMDRGNTIYFGEGSWLTVV.